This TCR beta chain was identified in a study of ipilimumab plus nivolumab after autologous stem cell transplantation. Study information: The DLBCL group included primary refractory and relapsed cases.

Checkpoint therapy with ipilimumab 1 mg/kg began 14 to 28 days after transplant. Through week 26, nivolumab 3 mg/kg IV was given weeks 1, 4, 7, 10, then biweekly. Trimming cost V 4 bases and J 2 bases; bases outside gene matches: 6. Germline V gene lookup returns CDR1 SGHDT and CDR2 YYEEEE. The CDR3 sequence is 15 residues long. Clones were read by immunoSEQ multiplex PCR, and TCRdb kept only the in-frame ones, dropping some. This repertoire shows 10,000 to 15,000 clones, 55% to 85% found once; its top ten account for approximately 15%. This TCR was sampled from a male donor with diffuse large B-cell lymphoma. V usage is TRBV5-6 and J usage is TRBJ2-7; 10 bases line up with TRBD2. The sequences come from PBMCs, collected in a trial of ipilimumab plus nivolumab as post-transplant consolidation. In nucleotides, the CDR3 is TGTGCCAGCAGCCCCCGGACTAGCGGCGCCTACGAGCAGTACTTC. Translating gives CASSPRTSGAYEQYF. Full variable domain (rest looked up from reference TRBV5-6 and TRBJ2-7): DAGVTQSPTHLIKTRGQQVTLRCSPKSGHDTVSWYQQALGQGPQFIFQYYEEEERQRGNFPDRFSGHQFPNYSSELNVNALLLGDSALYLCASSPRTSGAYEQYFGPGTRLTVT.